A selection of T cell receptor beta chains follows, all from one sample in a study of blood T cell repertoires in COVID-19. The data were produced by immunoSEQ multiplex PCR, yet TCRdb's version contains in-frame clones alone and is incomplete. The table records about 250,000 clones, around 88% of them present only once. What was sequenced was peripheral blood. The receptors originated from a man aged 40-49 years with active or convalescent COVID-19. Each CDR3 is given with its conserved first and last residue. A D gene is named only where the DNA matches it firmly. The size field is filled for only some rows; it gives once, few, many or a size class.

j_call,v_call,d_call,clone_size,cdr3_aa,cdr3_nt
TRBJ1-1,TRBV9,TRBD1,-,CASSGEGAISNTEAFF,TGTGCCAGCAGCGGAGAGGGGGCAATCTCAAACACTGAAGCTTTCTTT
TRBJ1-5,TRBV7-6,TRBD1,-,CASSGQGAGNQPQHF,TGTGCCAGCAGCGGACAGGGGGCAGGCAATCAGCCCCAGCATTTT
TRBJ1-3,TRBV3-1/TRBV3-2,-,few,CASSQDRARGGNTIYF,TGTGCCAGCAGCCAAGATCGGGCCCGCGGGGGAAACACCATATATTTT
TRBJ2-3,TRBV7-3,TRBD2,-,CASSFSGAYTDTQYF,TGTGCCAGCAGCTTTAGCGGGGCGTACACAGATACGCAGTATTTT
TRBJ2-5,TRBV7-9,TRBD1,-,CASSLDRSTGGETQYF,TGTGCCAGCAGCTTAGACCGATCGACAGGGGGGGAGACCCAGTACTTC
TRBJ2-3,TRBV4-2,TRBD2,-,CASSQVPSSRGITDTQYF,TGTGCCAGCAGCCAAGTTCCGTCCTCGCGGGGGATCACAGATACGCAGTATTTT
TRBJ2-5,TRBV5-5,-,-,CASSTAQDIQETQYF,TGTGCCAGCAGCACCGCTCAGGACATCCAAGAGACCCAGTACTTC
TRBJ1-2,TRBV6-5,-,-,CASNRQDFYGYTF,TGTGCCAGCAACCGACAGGATTTCTATGGCTACACCTTC
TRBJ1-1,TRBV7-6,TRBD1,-,CASSLGFRPLSTGKVMNTEAFF,TGTGCCAGCAGCTTAGGATTTCGCCCTCTATCGACAGGGAAGGTCATGAACACTGAAGCTTTCTTT
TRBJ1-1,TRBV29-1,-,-,CSVINGKRDTAYFEAFF,TGCAGCGTCATTAATGGAAAGAGGGACACAGCATACTTTGAAGCTTTCTTT
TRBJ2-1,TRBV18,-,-,CASSPWEDPYNEQFF,TGTGCCAGCTCACCATGGGAGGACCCCTACAATGAGCAGTTCTTC
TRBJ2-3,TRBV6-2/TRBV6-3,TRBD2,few,CASSYRLAGGRDTQYF,TGTGCCAGCAGTTACCGACTAGCGGGGGGGAGAGATACGCAGTATTTT
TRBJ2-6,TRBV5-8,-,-,CASSLGQGYASGANVLTF,TGTGCCAGCAGCTTGGGGCAGGGGTATGCCTCTGGGGCCAACGTCCTGACTTTC
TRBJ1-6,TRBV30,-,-,CAWSEGQGNSPLHF,TGTGCCTGGAGTGAGGGTCAGGGTAATTCACCCCTCCACTTT
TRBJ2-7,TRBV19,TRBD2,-,CASRPSGTSGAYEQYF,TGTGCCAGTAGACCATCTGGGACTAGCGGCGCCTACGAGCAGTACTTC
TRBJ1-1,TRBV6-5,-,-,CASSYGRGGSGTEAFF,TGTGCCAGCAGCTACGGTAGGGGCGGTTCAGGCACTGAAGCTTTCTTT
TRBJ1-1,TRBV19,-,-,CASQGYTEAFF,TGTGCCAGTCAGGGGTACACTGAAGCTTTCTTT
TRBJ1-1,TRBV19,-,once,CASSITALMNTEAFF,TGTGCCAGTAGTATTACAGCTCTCATGAACACTGAAGCTTTCTTT
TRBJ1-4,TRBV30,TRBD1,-,CAWTLGTVEKLFF,TGTGCCTGGACTCTAGGGACAGTTGAAAAACTGTTTTTT
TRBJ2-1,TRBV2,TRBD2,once,CASRGLGRSGSPNEQFF,TGTGCCAGCAGGGGCCTCGGGCGGAGCGGGAGCCCCAATGAGCAGTTCTTC
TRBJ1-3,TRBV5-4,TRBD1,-,CASSLGTGAGNTIYF,TGTGCCAGCAGCTTGGGGACAGGGGCTGGAAACACCATATATTTT
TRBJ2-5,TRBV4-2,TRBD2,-,CASSQGTGTSGGYQETQYF,TGTGCCAGCAGCCAAGGGACCGGGACTAGCGGGGGGTACCAAGAGACCCAGTACTTC
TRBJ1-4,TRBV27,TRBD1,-,CASSPLGGRDNEKLFF,TGTGCCAGCAGTCCCCTAGGGGGCAGGGATAATGAAAAACTGTTTTTT
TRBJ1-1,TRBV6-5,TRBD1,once,CASRGDSTEAFF,TGTGCCAGCAGAGGGGACAGCACTGAAGCTTTCTTT
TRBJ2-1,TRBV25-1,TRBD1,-,CASSENWGQGGDEQFF,TGTGCCAGCAGTGAAAATTGGGGACAGGGGGGCGATGAGCAGTTCTTC
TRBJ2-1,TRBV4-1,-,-,CASSPYGGDDEQFF,TGCGCCAGCAGCCCCTACGGAGGTGACGATGAGCAGTTCTTC
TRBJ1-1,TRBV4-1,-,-,CASSQEGGTEAFF,TGCGCCAGCAGCCAAGAAGGAGGCACTGAAGCTTTCTTT
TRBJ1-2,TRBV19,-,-,CASSIGDYGYTF,TGTGCCAGTAGTATAGGCGATTATGGCTACACCTTC
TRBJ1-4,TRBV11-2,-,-,CASSAQGITTNEKLFF,TGTGCCAGCTCGGCTCAGGGGATAACGACTAATGAAAAACTGTTTTTT
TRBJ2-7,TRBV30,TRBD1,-,CAWSVGGTYEQYF,TGTGCCTGGAGTGTAGGGGGCACCTACGAGCAGTACTTC
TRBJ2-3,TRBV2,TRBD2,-,CASSRWTSGASTDTQYF,TGTGCCAGCAGTAGGTGGACTAGCGGCGCTAGCACAGATACGCAGTATTTT
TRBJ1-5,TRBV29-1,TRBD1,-,CSAGGTGPNQPQHF,TGCAGCGCAGGGGGGACAGGCCCCAATCAGCCCCAGCATTTT
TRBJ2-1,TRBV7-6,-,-,CASSLNTGYQPYNEQFF,TGTGCCAGCAGCTTAAATACGGGTTACCAACCTTACAATGAGCAGTTCTTC
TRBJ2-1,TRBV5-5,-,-,CASSYLLSSYNEQFF,TGTGCCAGCAGCTACCTCCTTAGCTCCTACAATGAGCAGTTCTTC
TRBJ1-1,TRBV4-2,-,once,CASSQDAWGGDTEAFF,TGTGCCAGCAGCCAAGACGCTTGGGGAGGCGACACTGAAGCTTTCTTT
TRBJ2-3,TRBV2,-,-,CASSPGTHWGSTDTQYF,TGTGCCAGCAGCCCAGGGACACATTGGGGGTCCACAGATACGCAGTATTTT
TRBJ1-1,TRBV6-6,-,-,CASIHGAKNTEAFF,TGTGCCAGCATCCACGGAGCAAAAAACACTGAAGCTTTCTTT
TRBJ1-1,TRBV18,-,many,CASSSRQENTEAFF,TGTGCCAGCTCATCACGACAGGAGAACACTGAAGCTTTCTTT
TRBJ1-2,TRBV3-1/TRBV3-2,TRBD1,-,CASSQPPGQGANYGYTF,TGTGCCAGCAGCCAACCGCCGGGACAGGGGGCGAACTATGGCTACACCTTC
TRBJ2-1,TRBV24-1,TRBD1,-,CATSEGRDRGWYNEQFF,TGTGCCACCAGTGAGGGTCGGGACAGGGGTTGGTACAATGAGCAGTTCTTC
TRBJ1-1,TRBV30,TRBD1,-,CAWSVLQGATEAFF,TGTGCCTGGAGTGTCTTACAGGGGGCAACTGAAGCTTTCTTT
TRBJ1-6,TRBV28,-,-,CASIFSGRANSPLHF,TGTGCCAGCATTTTTTCCGGCAGGGCTAATTCACCCCTCCACTTT
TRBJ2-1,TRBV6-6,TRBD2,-,CASRSGTKTYNEQFF,TGTGCCAGCAGGTCCGGGACTAAAACCTACAATGAGCAGTTCTTC
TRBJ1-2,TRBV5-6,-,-,CASSLGGVTAPYGYTF,TGTGCCAGCAGTCTGGGAGGGGTAACAGCCCCCTATGGCTACACCTTC
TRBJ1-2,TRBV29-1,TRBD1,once,CSVDREGYTF,TGCAGCGTAGACAGGGAGGGCTACACCTTC
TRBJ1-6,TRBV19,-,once,CASSEVSGAGGSPLHF,TGTGCCAGTAGCGAGGTGTCGGGAGCTGGGGGTTCACCCCTCCACTTT
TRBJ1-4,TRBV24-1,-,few,CATSKGQSNEKLFF,TGTGCCACCAGTAAAGGACAGTCTAATGAAAAACTGTTTTTT
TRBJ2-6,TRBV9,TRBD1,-,CASSVGSGGNNVLTF,TGTGCCAGCAGCGTAGGATCAGGGGGAAACAACGTCCTGACTTTC
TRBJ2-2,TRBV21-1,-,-,CASSKYGELFF,TGTGCCAGCAGCAAATACGGGGAGCTGTTTTTT